This T cell receptor beta chain was captured by sequencing in a study of T cell responses to AZD1222 COVID-19 vaccine. As for the study in general: Second-dose recipients at about 4 or about 12 weeks were treated as one pooled group. General study results and limits: Spike-specific TCR breadth and depth grew following two AZD1222 doses.

This clone was seen once. What it binds is not known. CDR3 size: 15 residues. Germline V gene sequence: CDR1 SGHTS, CDR2 YDEGEE. V lost 4 bases and J lost 3, with 13 bases in between. Clones were sequenced by immunoSEQ multiplex PCR, and TCRdb holds only the in-frame ones, with some missing. The top ten hold roughly 10% of the sample, which has 45,000 to 55,000 clones, roughly four fifths seen once. The chain recombines TRBV5-8 with TRBJ1-4, with unresolved D. This receptor was obtained from an adult in good health. The sample in question was peripheral blood, obtained on day 0 of AZD1222 vaccination. Here the CDR3 reads CASSALQRANEKLFF. CDR3 DNA: TGTGCCAGCAGCGCTTTACAACGGGCTAATGAAAAACTGTTTTTT.